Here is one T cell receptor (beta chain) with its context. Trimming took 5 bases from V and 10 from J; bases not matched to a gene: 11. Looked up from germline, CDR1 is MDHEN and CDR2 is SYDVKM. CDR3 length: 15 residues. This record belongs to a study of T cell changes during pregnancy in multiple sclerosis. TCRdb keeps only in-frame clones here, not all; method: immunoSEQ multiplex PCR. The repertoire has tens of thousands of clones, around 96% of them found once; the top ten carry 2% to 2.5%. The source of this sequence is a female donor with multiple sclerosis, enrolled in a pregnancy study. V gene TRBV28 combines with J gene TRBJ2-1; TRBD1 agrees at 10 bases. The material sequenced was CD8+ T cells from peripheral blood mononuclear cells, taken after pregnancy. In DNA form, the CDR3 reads TGTGCCAGCAGTCTCCGCGGGACAGGGGTCGGGGAGCAGTTCTTC. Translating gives CASSLRGTGVGEQFF.